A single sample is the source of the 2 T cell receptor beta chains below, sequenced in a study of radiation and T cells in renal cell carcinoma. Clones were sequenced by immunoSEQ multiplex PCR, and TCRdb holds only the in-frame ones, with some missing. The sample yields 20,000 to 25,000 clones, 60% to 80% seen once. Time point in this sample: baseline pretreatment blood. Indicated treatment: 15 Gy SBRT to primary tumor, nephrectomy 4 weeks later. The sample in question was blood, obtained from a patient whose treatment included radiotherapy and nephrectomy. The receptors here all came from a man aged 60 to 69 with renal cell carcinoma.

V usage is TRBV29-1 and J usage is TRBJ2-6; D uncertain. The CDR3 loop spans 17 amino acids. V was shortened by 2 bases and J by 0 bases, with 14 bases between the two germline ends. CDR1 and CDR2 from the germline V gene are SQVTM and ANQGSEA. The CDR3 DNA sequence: TGCAGCGTTGAACTGGCAGGAGATTTCTCTGGGGCCAACGTCCTGACTTTC. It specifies CSVELAGDFSGANVLTF.

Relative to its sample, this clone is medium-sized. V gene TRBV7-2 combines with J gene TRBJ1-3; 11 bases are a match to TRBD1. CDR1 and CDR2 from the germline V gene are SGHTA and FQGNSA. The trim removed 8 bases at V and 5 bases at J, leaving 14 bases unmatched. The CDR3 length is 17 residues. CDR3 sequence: CASEVLKDRGRRNTIYF. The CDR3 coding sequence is TGTGCCAGCGAAGTACTAAAGGACAGGGGGCGCAGAAACACCATATATTTT.